Each of the 10 T cell receptor beta chains below was sequenced from the same sample in a study of shared clonotypes between healthy human individuals. The assay was immunoSEQ multiplex PCR, and TCRdb's table has in-frame clones only and misses some. The sample records 730,000 or so clones, 72% being singletons. Specimen: memory CD4+ T cells sorted from blood. Subset meaning: CD45RA-negative fraction. Receptors originate from a woman aged 25 to 39 in good health.

This rearrangement joins TRBV7-2 to TRBJ2-2, with 8 bases fitting TRBD2. This CDR3 is 16 amino acids long. Per the germline V gene, CDR1 is SGHTA and CDR2 is FQGNSA. Trimming cost V 1 base and J 11 bases; bases outside gene matches: 12. CDR3 sequence reads: CASSLDAGGSPRELFF. CDR3 nucleotide sequence: TGTGCCAGCAGCTTAGACGCGGGAGGCTCCCCTCGTGAGCTGTTTTTT.

This chain joins TRBV15 and TRBJ2-7; TRBD1 agrees at 8 bases. The V and J ends lost 0 bases and 3 bases, in that order; junction bases with no gene match: 1. The CDR3 length is 14 residues. Germline CDR1 and CDR2: LNHNV and YYDKDF (reference sequence). The chain's CDR3 is CATSRDTGGYEQYF. The CDR3 DNA follows: TGTGCCACCAGCAGAGATACAGGGGGCTACGAGCAGTACTTC.

In the case of this clone: A far larger clone is one base from this, pointing to a likely read error. The chain links TRBV7-9 to TRBJ1-5; D ambiguous. There are 12 residues in the CDR3. Trimming pared 1 base from V and 5 bases from J, leaving 3 bases between. Germline V gives CDR1 SEHNR, CDR2 FQNEAQ (reference sequence). CDR3 nucleotides: TGTGCCAGCAGCTTAGAGGATCAGCCCCAGCATTTT. Residues: CASSLEDQPQHF.

The genes are TRBV11-2 and TRBJ1-5; no firm D call. From germline, CDR1 is SGHAT and CDR2 FQNNGV. Trimming took 1 base from V and 3 from J, leaving 7 bases between them. The CDR3 is 14 residues long. Written as DNA, the CDR3 is TGTGCCAGCAGCTTAGGTACGGTCAATCAGCCCCAGCATTTT. Protein product: CASSLGTVNQPQHF.

This clone was seen only once. CDR3 sequence: CASTAGAYEQYF. The DNA for the CDR3 is TGTGCCAGCACAGCGGGAGCCTACGAGCAGTACTTC. The chain recombines TRBV6-1 with TRBJ2-7, with 8 bases matching TRBD2. With 7 bases clipped from V and 2 bases from J, the junction kept 1 base outside the gene matches. CDR1 MNHNS and CDR2 SASEGT come from the germline V gene. The CDR3 has 12 residues.

This clone turned up a few times. The chain employs TRBV15 and TRBJ1-2; 10 bases fit TRBD1. The junction had 4 bases not matched to a gene; V was cut back by 2 bases and J by 4 bases. The CDR3 is made up of 15 amino acids. The germline V gene has CDR1 LNHNV and CDR2 YYDKDF (reference sequence). The CDR3 sequence: CATSRRDRGFYGYTF. CDR3 bases: TGTGCCACCAGCAGAAGGGACAGGGGCTTCTATGGCTACACCTTC.

This clone came up once. CDR3 protein: CASRTLAGISEQYF. The DNA of the CDR3 is TGTGCCAGCAGGACGCTAGCGGGAATCTCCGAGCAGTACTTC. The rearrangement links TRBV27 to TRBJ2-7; 9 bases map to TRBD2. Germline lookup yields CDR1 MNHEY and CDR2 SMNVEV (reference sequence). V was clipped by 6 bases and J by 6 bases; unmatched bases: 9. The CDR3 is 14 amino acids.

The V and J genes are TRBV25-1 and TRBJ1-2; possibly TRBD1 for D (6 bases). This CDR3 has 13 amino acids. Trimming shortened V by 6 bases and J by 7 bases, and 15 bases separated the two germline ends. Germline V gene data show CDR1 as MGHDK and CDR2 as SYGVNS. The CDR3 region has the DNA TGTGCCAGCAGATCCATGTTCAGGGGTGGCTACACCTTC. Its protein is CASRSMFRGGYTF.

The chain links TRBV20-1 to TRBJ1-4, with D unresolved. Germline V gene lookup returns CDR1 DFQATT and CDR2 SNEGSKA (reference sequence). CDR3 length equals 11 residues. V was clipped by 5 bases and J by 5 bases, with 6 bases between them. CDR3 DNA sequence: TGCAGTGCTCGGGAGAATGAAAAACTGTTTTTT. Its translation is CSARENEKLFF.

The V and J genes are TRBV7-8 and TRBJ1-5; D remains unclear. The CDR3 has 17 residues. Trimming took off 5 bases at V and 7 bases at J, with 24 bases between the two ends. CDR1 is SGHVS, CDR2 FQNEAQ, per germline. CDR3 loop: CASSPDPRVTRGQPQHF. The DNA of the CDR3 is TGTGCCAGCAGCCCCGACCCCCGGGTAACTCGCGGGCAGCCCCAGCATTTT.